Described below is a single TCR beta chain sequence and its context. This sample is part of a study of blood T cells in healthy people across ages. The authors ran a second PCR of 7 to 11 cycles using a sample-barcoded 5' primer and a J-beta primer mix. TCRdb itself ran the 5' RACE reads through MiXCR, one entry per CDR3 protein. The sample includes about 1.4 million distinct CDR3 sequences, 59% of them seen just once. CDR3 length: 14 residues. Germline loops: CDR1 SGHDN, CDR2 FVKESK. Drawn from each donor were around 10 milliliters of peripheral blood. Samples each yielded at least 5 micrograms of total RNA.

The clonotype originates from a man younger than 35 in good health. The chain has TRBV14 and TRBJ2-4, with 7 bases aligning to TRBD1. The J call may be faulty, since TRBJ2-7 better matches the DNA end. The sample taken for sequencing was blood. CDR3 in amino acids: CASSHPTGSYEQYF. The CDR3 DNA follows: TGTGCCAGCAGCCACCCGACAGGGTCCTACGAGCAGTACTTC.